This entry lists 10 T cell receptor beta chains sequenced from one sample in a study of T cell clonality in common variable immunodeficiency. Clones were sequenced by immunoSEQ multiplex PCR, and TCRdb holds only the in-frame ones, with some missing. In total the sample includes roughly 34,000 clones, none of them seen once. Sequencing was carried out using peripheral blood mononuclear cells. These receptor sequences come from a person between 18 and 69 years old in good health.

This clone was recorded many times. The DNA ends 3 residues before the CDR3 does, and the rest of the CDR3 is filled in from the germline J gene. The J gene is TRBJ2-5, the V gene TRBV24-1; 11 bases line up with TRBD1. The J segment lost 4 bases and the V segment lost 4 bases, leaving 7 bases of the junction unmatched. The CDR3 has 16 amino acids. The germline gives CDR1 KGHDR, CDR2 SFDVKD. This CDR3 is CATSDTGQGVRETQYF. CDR3 bases read: TGTGCCACCAGTGACACGGGACAGGGGGTGAGAGAGACC.

This clone was detected ten times or more. The read finishes 3 residues shy of the CDR3 end, and the germline J gene is used to complete it. Other DNA sequences in this sample translate to the same CDR3. The V and J genes are TRBV18 and TRBJ1-1; D gene unclear. The V end lost 3 bases, the J end lost 0 bases, and 5 bases lay between the germline ends. This CDR3 spans 13 amino acids. From germline, CDR1 is KGHSH and CDR2 LQKENI. The CDR3 bases that were read are TGTGCCAGCTCACCTCAGGTGAACACTGAA. This gives the protein CASSPQVNTE. The entire CDR3 protein is CASSPQVNTEAFF.

The table lists this clone with many counts. The sequence runs out 3 residues before the end of the CDR3; the remainder is reconstructed from the germline J gene. The gene calls are TRBV5-1 and TRBJ1-3; D may be TRBD1 (6 bases). CDR1 is SGHRS, CDR2 YFSETQ, per germline. CDR3 size: 15 residues. V was clipped by 4 bases and J by 0 bases, with 11 bases between them. The sequenced CDR3 bases are TGCGCCAGCAGCATGGGACACCGCTCTGGAAACACC. Translating it yields CASSMGHRSGNT. The whole CDR3 is CASSMGHRSGNTIYF. The whole variable domain, filled in from reference TRBV5-1 and TRBJ1-3, reads KAGVTQTPRYLIKTRGQQVTLSCSPISGHRSVSWYQQTPGQGLQFLFEYFSETQRNKGNFPGRFSGRQFSNSRSEMNVSTLELGDSALYLCASSMGHRSGNTIYFGEGSWLTVV.

This clone was detected many times. The read ends 3 residues shy of where the CDR3 ends; the end is completed using the germline J gene. This chain joins TRBV19 and TRBJ1-5, with D tentatively TRBD1 (5 bases). Germline CDR1 is LNHDA and CDR2 is SQIVND (reference sequence). V was clipped by 4 bases and J by 0 bases, with 19 bases between them. The CDR3 has 18 residues. The part of the CDR3 DNA that was read is TGTGCCAGTAGTACCAAGACAGCAAACACTCATAGCAATCAGCCC. Translating it yields CASSTKTANTHSNQP. The entire CDR3 is CASSTKTANTHSNQPQHF.

At least ten counts were recorded for this clone. The read ends 3 residues before the CDR3 terminus; that terminus is restored from the germline J gene. This rearrangement joins TRBV4-1 to TRBJ2-1; the D call may be TRBD1 or TRBD2 (6 bases each). Trimming left V 1 base short and J 0 bases short, with 13 bases between. The CDR3 loop spans 17 amino acids. In germline, CDR1 is MGHRA, CDR2 YSYEKL. The CDR3 loop reads CASSQVGGGSSYNEQFF. The part of the CDR3 DNA that was read is TGCGCCAGCAGCCAAGTAGGGGGAGGTAGCTCCTACAATGAG.

In this sample, this clone turned up many times. From the germline J gene comes the end of the CDR3, since the read stops 3 residues before it. This sequence joins TRBV14 and TRBJ2-5, with a possible D match to TRBD1 (6 bases). V was shortened by 2 bases and J by 2 bases, with 12 bases between the two germline ends. Germline-derived CDR1 and CDR2 are SGHDN and FVKESK. This CDR3 spans 15 amino acids. The CDR3 region is CASSQIGGDQETQYF. CDR3 bases read: TGTGCCAGCAGCCAAATAGGGGGAGATCAAGAGACC.

This clone was seen repeatedly, ten times or more. The read finishes 3 residues shy of the CDR3 end, and the germline J gene is used to complete it. The chain uses TRBV20-1 and TRBJ2-2; D remains ambiguous. The CDR3 extends over 17 amino acids. Germline assignment: CDR1 DFQATT and CDR2 SNEGSKA (reference sequence). V gave up 1 base and J gave up 0 bases, with 15 bases separating them. CDR3 protein: CSARVRATMTNTGELFF. Incomplete CDR3 DNA: TGCAGTGCTAGAGTTCGTGCTACCATGACGAACACCGGGGAG.

This clone was recorded many times. The sequence runs out 3 residues before the end of the CDR3; the remainder is reconstructed from the germline J gene. The J gene is TRBJ2-3, the V gene TRBV19, with D uncertain. V shed 7 bases and J shed 0 bases, with 8 bases lying between them. CDR3 size: 13 residues. Germline V lookup: CDR1 LNHDA, CDR2 SQIVND (reference sequence). The CDR3 loop reads CASTRPSTDTQYF. The DNA read from the CDR3 is TGTGCCAGTACGCGGCCTAGCACAGATACG.

The sample holds many counts of this clone. The CDR3 is CASSADRGGETQYF. The sequenced part of the CDR3 DNA is TGTGCCAGCAGTGCGGACAGGGGAGGGGAGACC. The V call is TRBV12-3 or TRBV12-4, the J call TRBJ2-5, with 9 bases that match TRBD1. The read falls 3 residues short of the CDR3 end, and the missing part is taken from the germline J gene. The CDR3 sequence is 14 residues long. The V segment lost 5 bases and the J segment 5 bases; nucleotides outside the gene matches: 6.

This clone was recorded at least ten times. CDR3 loop: CASSGQGATEAFF. Incomplete CDR3 DNA: TGTGCCAGCTCAGGACAGGGGGCCACTGAA. The chain is built from TRBV18 and TRBJ1-1; 11 positions agree with TRBD1. The CDR3 is cut off 3 residues early in the read; its end comes from the germline J gene. V was clipped by 5 bases and J by 4 bases; unmatched bases: 0. The CDR3 loop spans 13 amino acids. Germline CDR1 and CDR2: KGHSH and LQKENI.